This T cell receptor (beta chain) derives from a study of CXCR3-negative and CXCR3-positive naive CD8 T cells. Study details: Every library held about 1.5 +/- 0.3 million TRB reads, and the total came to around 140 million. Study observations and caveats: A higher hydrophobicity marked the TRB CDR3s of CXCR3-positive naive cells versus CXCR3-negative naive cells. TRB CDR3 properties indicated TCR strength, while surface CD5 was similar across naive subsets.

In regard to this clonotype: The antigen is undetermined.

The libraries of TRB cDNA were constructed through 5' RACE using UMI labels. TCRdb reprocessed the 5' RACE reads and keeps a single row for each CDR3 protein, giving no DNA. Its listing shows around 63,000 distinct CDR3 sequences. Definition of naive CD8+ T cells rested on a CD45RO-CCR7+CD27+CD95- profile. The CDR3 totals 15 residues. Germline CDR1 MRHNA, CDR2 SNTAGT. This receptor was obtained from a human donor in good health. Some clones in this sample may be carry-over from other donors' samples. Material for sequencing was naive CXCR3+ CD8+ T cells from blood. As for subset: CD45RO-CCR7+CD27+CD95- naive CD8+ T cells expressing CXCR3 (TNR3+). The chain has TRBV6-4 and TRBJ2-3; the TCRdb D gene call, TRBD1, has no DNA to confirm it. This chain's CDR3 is CASSVQGEATDTQYF.